The 4 T cell receptor beta chains listed next were all sequenced from one sample in a study of OX40 agonist ivuxolimab in advanced cancers. Profiling relied on immunoSEQ multiplex PCR, and the TCRdb table lists in-frame clones only, not all of them. This sample has 72,000 or so clones; under 90% occur once, and the top ten carry 0.95% to 1.5%. The source material was CD4+ or CD8+ T cells sorted from blood, sampled in a trial of the OX40 agonist ivuxolimab. The receptors derive from an adult with an advanced solid tumor such as melanoma, head and neck, liver or kidney cancer.

The chain couples TRBV30 to TRBJ1-6, with TRBD1 as a possible D gene (6 bases). V lost 0 bases and J 14 bases, leaving 11 bases between the germline ends. This CDR3 comprises 12 residues. The germline CDR1 and CDR2 sequences are GTSNPN and SVGIG (reference sequence). The CDR3 reads CAWSVGGGTLHF. The CDR3 DNA follows: TGTGCCTGGAGTGTGGGGGGGGGCACCCTCCACTTT.

The CDR3 sequence: CASSSSSGGGLGEQFF. CDR3 nucleotides: TGCGCCAGCAGCTCCTCTAGCGGGGGGGGCCTCGGTGAGCAGTTCTTC. The V and J genes are TRBV5-1 and TRBJ2-1; 12 bases are shared with TRBD2. Germline loops: CDR1 SGHRS, CDR2 YFSETQ. The CDR3 consists of 16 residues. V shed 3 bases and J 9 bases; nucleotides not matched to a gene: 10.

The chain carries TRBV9 and TRBJ2-1; D gene unclear. The CDR3 consists of 15 residues. The V gene lost 0 bases and the J gene lost 3 bases, with 10 bases spanning the gap. Per germline, CDR1 SGDLS and CDR2 YYNGEE. The CDR3 reads CASSVGSTLYNEQFF. CDR3 nucleotides: TGTGCCAGCAGCGTAGGGTCTACCCTCTACAATGAGCAGTTCTTC. Looking up the rest from reference TRBV9 and TRBJ2-1 gives the full variable domain: DSGVTQTPKHLITATGQRVTLRCSPRSGDLSVYWYQQSLDQGLQFLIQYYNGEERAKGNILERFSAQQFPDLHSELNLSSLELGDSALYFCASSVGSTLYNEQFFGPGTRLTVL.

The chain combines TRBV11-2 with TRBJ2-3; D may correspond to TRBD1 or TRBD2 (6 bases each). The CDR3 has 14 amino acids. In germline, CDR1 is SGHAT, CDR2 FQNNGV. V was shortened by 5 bases and J by 8 bases, with 17 bases between the two germline ends. CDR3 in DNA: TGTGCCAGCAGCGCCGGGGGCCCCTCGGGTACGCAGTATTTT. It encodes CASSAGGPSGTQYF.